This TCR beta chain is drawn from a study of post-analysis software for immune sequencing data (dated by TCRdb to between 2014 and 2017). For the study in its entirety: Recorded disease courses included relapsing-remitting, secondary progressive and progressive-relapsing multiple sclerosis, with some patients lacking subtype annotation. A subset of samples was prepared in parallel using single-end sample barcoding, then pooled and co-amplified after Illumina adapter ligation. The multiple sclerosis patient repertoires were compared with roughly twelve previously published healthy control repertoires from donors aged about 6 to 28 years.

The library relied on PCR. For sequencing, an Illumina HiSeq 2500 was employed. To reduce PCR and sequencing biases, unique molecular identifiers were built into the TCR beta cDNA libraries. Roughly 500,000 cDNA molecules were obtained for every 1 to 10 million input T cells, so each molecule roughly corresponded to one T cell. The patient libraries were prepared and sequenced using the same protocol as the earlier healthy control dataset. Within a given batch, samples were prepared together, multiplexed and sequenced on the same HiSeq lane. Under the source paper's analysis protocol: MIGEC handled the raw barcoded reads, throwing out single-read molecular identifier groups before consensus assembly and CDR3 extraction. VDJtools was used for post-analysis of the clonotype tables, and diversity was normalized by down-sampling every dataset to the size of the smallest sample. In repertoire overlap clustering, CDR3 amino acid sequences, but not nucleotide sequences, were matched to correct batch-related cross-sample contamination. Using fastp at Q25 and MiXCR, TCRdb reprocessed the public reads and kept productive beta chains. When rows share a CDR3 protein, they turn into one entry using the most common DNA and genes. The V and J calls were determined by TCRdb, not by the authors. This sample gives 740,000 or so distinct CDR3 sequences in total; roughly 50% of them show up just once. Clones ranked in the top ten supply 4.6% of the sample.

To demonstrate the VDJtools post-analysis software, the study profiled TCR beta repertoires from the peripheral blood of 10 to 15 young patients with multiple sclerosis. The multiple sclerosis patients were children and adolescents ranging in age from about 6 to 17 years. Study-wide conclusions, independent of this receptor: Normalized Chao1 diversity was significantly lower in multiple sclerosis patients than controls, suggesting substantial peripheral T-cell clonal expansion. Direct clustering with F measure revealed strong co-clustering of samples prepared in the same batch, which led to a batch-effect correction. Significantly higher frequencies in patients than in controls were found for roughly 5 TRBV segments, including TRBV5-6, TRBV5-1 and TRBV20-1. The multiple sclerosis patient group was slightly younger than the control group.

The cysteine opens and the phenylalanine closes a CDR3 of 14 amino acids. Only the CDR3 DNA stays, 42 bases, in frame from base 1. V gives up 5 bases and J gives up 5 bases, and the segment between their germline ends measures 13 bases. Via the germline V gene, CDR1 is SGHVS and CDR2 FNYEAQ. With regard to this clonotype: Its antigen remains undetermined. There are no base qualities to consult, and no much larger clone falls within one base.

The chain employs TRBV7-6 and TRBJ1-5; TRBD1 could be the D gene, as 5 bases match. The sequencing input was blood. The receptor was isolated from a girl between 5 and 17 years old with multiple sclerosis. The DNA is TGTGCCAGCAGCGAGACAGAGCGGCATCAGCCCCAGCATTTT. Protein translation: CASSETERHQPQHF.